This entry lists 24 T cell receptor beta chains sequenced from one sample in a study of blood T cell repertoires in COVID-19 (dated by TCRdb to 2019 to 2021). The library was generated by the immunoSEQ multiplex PCR assay. TCRdb re-hosts the immuneACCESS table, in-frame sequences only. Its copies lack some clones; in the studies checked, an unresolved V gene accounts for under half of them, and the cause for the rest is not known. The sample contains approximately 150,000 clones, around 80% of them found a single time. The ten top clones hold 15% of the sample. Sequencing used peripheral blood. These receptors were taken from a human donor with acute or convalescent COVID-19. The donor label of this sample is uncertain.

The chain carries TRBV6-6 and TRBJ1-6; D remains unclear. The germline V gene has CDR1 MNHNY and CDR2 SVGAGI (reference sequence). The CDR3 covers 15 residues. V gave up 4 bases and J gave up 10 bases, with 17 bases separating them. In DNA form, the CDR3 reads TGTGCCAGCAGTTTCCCCGGAGGGAGAAACTCACCCCTCCACTTT. This translates into CASSFPGGRNSPLHF.

The chain is built from TRBV9 and TRBJ1-5, with 8 bases lining up with TRBD1. Germline-derived CDR1 and CDR2 are SGDLS and YYNGEE. This CDR3 is 15 amino acids long. Trimming took 4 bases from V and 5 from J; bases not matched to a gene: 8. The DNA of the CDR3 is TGTGCCAGCAGCCCCTCGCAGGGGGCAGATCAGCCCCAGCATTTT. It specifies CASSPSQGADQPQHF.

The V gene is TRBV7-2, the J gene TRBJ2-1; D possibly corresponds to TRBD2 (6 bases). V shed 1 base and J shed 0 bases, with 7 bases lying between them. The length of the CDR3 is 15 residues. CDR1 is SGHTA and CDR2 is FQGNSA in the germline V gene. Written as DNA, the CDR3 is TGTGCCAGCAGCTTAGTGGGGGGCTCCTACAATGAGCAGTTCTTC. Translation: CASSLVGGSYNEQFF.

The CDR3 loop is CAWRTGRGDYGYTF. CDR3 coding DNA: TGTGCCTGGAGGACAGGGAGAGGTGACTATGGCTACACCTTC. The chain is built from TRBV30 and TRBJ1-2; TRBD1 matches at 7 bases. V lost 3 bases and J lost 3; bases outside the gene matches: 7. The length of the CDR3 is 14 residues. Germline V gives CDR1 GTSNPN, CDR2 SVGIG (reference sequence).

CDR3: CASGLAYSNQPQHF. The CDR3 DNA follows: TGTGCTAGTGGTTTGGCGTATAGCAATCAGCCCCAGCATTTT. The chain recombines TRBV12-5 with TRBJ1-5; D is uncertain. Germline-derived CDR1 and CDR2 are LGHNT and FRNRAP. The CDR3 is made up of 14 amino acids. Trimming removed 1 base at V and 0 bases at J, with 4 bases between.

The rearrangement links TRBV7-2 to TRBJ2-1; D is undetermined. The CDR3 runs 15 residues. Per germline, CDR1 SGHTA and CDR2 FQGNSA. The ends were cut back, 0 bases at V and 3 bases at J, with 9 bases in the middle. CDR3 sequence (DNA): TGTGCCAGCAGCTTAGCGCGAGGAGACTACAATGAGCAGTTCTTC. This sequence encodes CASSLARGDYNEQFF.

The J gene is TRBJ1-1, the V gene TRBV7-9; TRBD1 might be the D (5 bases). Deletions cut 5 bases from V and 5 bases from J, with 12 bases between. The CDR3 runs 13 residues. Germline V gene data show CDR1 as SEHNR and CDR2 as FQNEAQ (reference sequence). As DNA, the CDR3 is TGTGCCAGCAGCGCCACTGGGGGGACTGAAGCTTTCTTT. Translation: CASSATGGTEAFF.

The rearrangement joins TRBV7-9 to TRBJ1-4; no definite D call. Germline values: CDR1 SEHNR, CDR2 FQNEAQ (reference sequence). This CDR3 has 15 amino acids. Between the trimmed V and J ends, which lost 0 bases and 7 bases, there was a span of 12 bases. CDR3 loop: CASSLAAGMAEKLFF. CDR3 in DNA: TGTGCCAGCAGCTTAGCGGCGGGTATGGCTGAAAAACTGTTTTTT.

The V gene is TRBV6-2 or TRBV6-3, the J gene TRBJ1-2; TRBD1 is a possible D gene (5 bases). Trimming removed 6 bases from V and 3 bases from J, with 20 bases in between. The CDR3 spans 16 residues. Germline-derived CDR1 and CDR2 are MNHEY and SVGEGT. The CDR3 sequence: CASSRGGDGYYYGYTF. CDR3 sequence (DNA): TGTGCCAGCAGCCGGGGCGGGGACGGCTACTACTATGGCTACACCTTC.

This CDR3 is CASSRDRENTEAFF. DNA of the CDR3: TGTGCCAGCAGCCGGGACAGGGAGAACACTGAAGCTTTCTTT. This sequence joins TRBV7-2 and TRBJ1-1; TRBD1 agrees at 9 bases. CDR3 length: 14 amino acids. Germline values: CDR1 SGHTA, CDR2 FQGNSA. V shed 5 bases, J shed 1 base, and the junction held 2 bases outside the gene matches.

This chain connects TRBV2 to TRBJ2-7; 11 nucleotides align to TRBD1. Germline V gene lookup returns CDR1 SNHLY and CDR2 FYNNEI. The J segment lost 2 bases and the V segment lost 7 bases, leaving 10 bases of the junction unmatched. The CDR3 runs to 16 residues. The CDR3 DNA reads TGTGCCAGCACCCAAGAGGGGACAGGGGGTCCCTACGAGCAGTACTTC. Protein sequence: CASTQEGTGGPYEQYF.

This chain uses TRBV7-2 with TRBJ2-5, with 10 bases lining up with TRBD2. The V segment lost 5 bases and the J segment 7 bases; nucleotides outside the gene matches: 13. Germline CDR1 reads SGHTA; CDR2 reads FQGNSA. This CDR3 spans 16 amino acids. In DNA form, the CDR3 reads TGTGCCAGCAGCATGTCCCCAGCGGGGGGGCTGGGGACCCAGTACTTC. Its translation: CASSMSPAGGLGTQYF. The variable domain in full, completed from reference TRBV7-2 and TRBJ2-5, reads GAGVSQSPSNKVTEKGKDVELRCDPISGHTALYWYRQSLGQGLEFLIYFQGNSAPDKSGLPSDRFSAERTGGSVSTLTIQRTQQEDSAVYLCASSMSPAGGLGTQYFGPGTRLLVL.

This chain links TRBV29-1 with TRBJ1-1; D remains unclear. The CDR3 is 14 amino acids. Germline V lookup: CDR1 SQVTM, CDR2 ANQGSEA. V lost 4 bases, J lost 0 bases, and 12 bases lay in between. CDR3 DNA sequence: TGCAGCGTTGTGGGCAGAGAAATGAACACTGAAGCTTTCTTT. Translation gives CSVVGREMNTEAFF.

The J gene is TRBJ1-1, the V gene TRBV5-1, with 8 nucleotides matching TRBD1. The CDR3 length is 17 residues. The trim removed 4 bases at V and 7 bases at J, leaving 18 bases unmatched. CDR1 and CDR2 (germline): SGHRS, YFSETQ. The CDR3 sequence is CASSRFRGATGGIEAFF. DNA for the CDR3: TGCGCCAGCAGCCGGTTCCGGGGAGCTACAGGGGGTATTGAAGCTTTCTTT.

This rearrangement joins TRBV19 to TRBJ2-5; TRBD2 aligns across 8 bases. The germline CDR1 and CDR2 sequences are LNHDA and SQIVND (reference sequence). V was clipped by 4 bases and J by 6 bases; unmatched bases: 10. The CDR3 consists of 15 residues. CDR3 sequence: CASSNGERGKKTQYF. The CDR3 DNA is TGTGCCAGTAGTAACGGCGAGCGGGGGAAAAAGACCCAGTACTTC.

This chain connects TRBV10-3 to TRBJ2-3, with D unresolved. Trimming took 4 bases from V and 4 from J, leaving 6 bases between them. The CDR3 length is 12 residues. CDR1 is ENHRY and CDR2 is SYGVKD in the germline V gene. The CDR3 reads CAISAVADTQYF. The CDR3 bases are TGTGCCATCAGTGCGGTAGCAGATACGCAGTATTTT.

CDR3 protein: CAWSRTGYYEQYF. CDR3 bases: TGTGCCTGGTCGAGGACAGGGTACTACGAGCAGTACTTC. The chain has TRBV30 and TRBJ2-7; TRBD1 matches 8 bases. Unmatched junction bases numbered 6, after V lost 5 bases and J lost 3 bases. The germline CDR1 and CDR2 sequences are GTSNPN and SVGIG (reference sequence). This CDR3 spans 13 amino acids.

This clone was detected only a few times. The chain couples TRBV7-9 to TRBJ2-1, with D perhaps matching TRBD2 (7 bases). V was pared by 0 bases and J by 1 base, with 13 bases between. Looked up from germline, CDR1 is SEHNR and CDR2 is FQNEAQ (reference sequence). The CDR3 totals 17 residues. The CDR3 loop reads CASSLAPGEGSYNEQFF. In DNA, the CDR3 is TGTGCCAGCAGCTTAGCCCCAGGGGAGGGATCCTACAATGAGCAGTTCTTC.

V is TRBV6-5 and J is TRBJ2-6, with a possible D match to TRBD1 (5 bases). The CDR3 spans 15 residues. Trimming took 6 bases from V and 1 from J, leaving 10 bases between them. The V gene's germline CDR1 is MNHEY and CDR2 SVGAGI. The CDR3 DNA follows: TGTGCCAGCAGACCGACAGAATCTGGGGCCAACGTCCTGACTTTC. Translation gives CASRPTESGANVLTF.

This chain joins TRBV19 and TRBJ2-2; possible D gene TRBD1, 6 bases. Trimming took 3 bases from V and 6 from J, leaving 17 bases between them. Looked up from germline, CDR1 is LNHDA and CDR2 is SQIVND (reference sequence). The CDR3 covers 16 residues. This CDR3 is CASSMWATRGSGELFF. In DNA, the CDR3 is TGTGCCAGTAGTATGTGGGCCACCAGGGGTTCCGGGGAGCTGTTTTTT.

The rearrangement joins TRBV5-1 to TRBJ2-5; D is unresolved. The CDR3 sequence is 15 residues long. CDR1 is SGHRS and CDR2 is YFSETQ in the germline V gene. V lost 0 bases and J lost 4, with 13 bases in between. The DNA of the CDR3 is TGCGCCAGCAGCTTGGATCGGTCGCTCCGAGAGACCCAGTACTTC. It yields the protein CASSLDRSLRETQYF.

The V and J genes are TRBV29-1 and TRBJ1-1; D gene unclear. The CDR3 is 14 residues long. CDR1 and CDR2 from the germline V gene are SQVTM and ANQGSEA. V lost 4 bases to trimming and J lost 0 bases, with 12 bases between them. The DNA of the CDR3 is TGCAGCGTTGGTGTAACTTCGATGAACACTGAAGCTTTCTTT. It specifies CSVGVTSMNTEAFF.

This clone came up once. The V call is TRBV6-6, the J call TRBJ1-1; a possible D gene is TRBD1 (6 bases). V lost 0 bases and J lost 5, with 13 bases in between. The CDR3 covers 15 residues. CDR1 MNHNY and CDR2 SVGAGI come from the germline V gene (reference sequence). The DNA for the CDR3 is TGTGCCAGCAGTTACTCCCCAGGGGCGGTAACTGAAGCTTTCTTT. This sequence encodes CASSYSPGAVTEAFF.

V usage is TRBV13 and J usage is TRBJ1-1; D is perhaps TRBD1 (5 bases). The V gene's germline CDR1 is PRHDT and CDR2 FYEKMQ (reference sequence). V was trimmed by 5 bases and J by 3 bases, leaving 16 bases between them. The CDR3 is 15 residues long. The CDR3 nucleotides read TGTGCCAGCAGCCCCGGGAGCCTGGGGGACACTGAAGCTTTCTTT. Amino acids: CASSPGSLGDTEAFF. Full variable domain (missing parts from reference TRBV13 and TRBJ1-1): AAGVIQSPRHLIKEKRETATLKCYPIPRHDTVYWYQQGPGQDPQFLISFYEKMQSDKGSIPDRFSAQQFSDYHSELNMSSLELGDSALYFCASSPGSLGDTEAFFGQGTRLTVV.